One and the same sample provided the 9 T cell receptor beta chains below, sequenced in a study of shared clonotypes between healthy human individuals. Measured with immunoSEQ multiplex PCR; TCRdb has only the in-frame clones, and not every one. There are over 800,000 clones in the sample; almost 95% occur only once, and 20% to 30% lies in the top ten. CD45RO-negative CD8 cells positively selected for CCR7 made up the naive population, which excluded terminally differentiated effector memory CD45RA+ cells. Sample: naive CD8+ T cells sorted from blood. The receptors here all came from a man aged 30 to 45 in good health.

This chain uses TRBV25-1 with TRBJ1-5, with D uncertain. Germline values: CDR1 MGHDK, CDR2 SYGVNS. CDR3 size: 14 residues. The V gene lost 1 base and the J gene lost 0 bases, with 4 bases spanning the gap. CDR3 sequence: CASSEFSSNQPQHF. CDR3 in DNA: TGTGCCAGCAGTGAATTTTCTAGCAATCAGCCCCAGCATTTT. Variable domain in full (rest from reference TRBV25-1 and TRBJ1-5): EADIYQTPRYLVIGTGKKITLECSQTMGHDKMYWYQQDPGMELHLIHYSYGVNSTEKGDLSSESTVSRIRTEHFPLTLESARPSHTSQYLCASSEFSSNQPQHFGDGTRLSIL.

The gene calls are TRBV11-2 and TRBJ2-3; D gene ambiguous. With 6 bases removed from V and 0 bases from J, the gap between germline ends came to 7 bases. This CDR3 has 13 residues. Germline CDR1 SGHAT, CDR2 FQNNGV. The CDR3 sequence is CASRPESTDTQYF. The CDR3 DNA follows: TGTGCCAGCAGGCCCGAGAGCACAGATACGCAGTATTTT.

The chain links TRBV25-1 to TRBJ1-3; D perhaps matches TRBD1 (6 bases). Germline V gene data show CDR1 as MGHDK and CDR2 as SYGVNS. Trimming left V 8 bases short and J 1 base short, with 18 bases between. CDR3 length: 16 residues. CDR3 sequence (DNA): TGTGCCAGCGGGGGGGGCCTACTAAAGTCTGGAAACACCATATATTTT. It is translated as CASGGGLLKSGNTIYF.

The CDR3 sequence: CASSLNLQGAWDTEAFF. Written as DNA, the CDR3 is TGTGCCAGCAGCCTAAACCTCCAGGGGGCCTGGGACACTGAAGCTTTCTTT. The gene calls are TRBV7-3 and TRBJ1-1; 8 nucleotides agree with TRBD1. CDR1 is SGHTA, CDR2 FQGTGA, per germline. The CDR3 covers 17 residues. J gave up 3 bases and V 5 bases, and 14 bases lay outside the gene matches.

The chain uses TRBV10-3 and TRBJ2-1, with 10 bases lining up with TRBD2. Germline V gene sequence: CDR1 ENHRY, CDR2 SYGVKD. The CDR3 length is 16 residues. The V gene end was trimmed by 10 bases and the J gene end by 9 bases; junction bases not matched to a gene: 18. The CDR3 nucleotides read TGTGCCACCGTCTCGGAAAGAGCGGGAGGGCCGCGTGAGCAGTTCTTC. Amino acids: CATVSERAGGPREQFF.

This sequence joins TRBV27 and TRBJ2-5, with D perhaps matching TRBD1 (5 bases). CDR3 size: 13 residues. The V end lost 6 bases, the J end lost 7 bases, and 15 bases lay between the germline ends. Germline-derived CDR1 and CDR2 are MNHEY and SMNVEV (reference sequence). As DNA, the CDR3 is TGTGCCAGCAGAAACAGGCGACCGGGGACCCAGTACTTC. It encodes CASRNRRPGTQYF.

This chain uses TRBV4-2 with TRBJ2-1; D gene ambiguous. With 1 base removed from V and 4 bases from J, the gap between germline ends came to 8 bases. This CDR3 is 14 amino acids long. Germline V CDR1 and CDR2: LGHNA, YNFKEQ. DNA of the CDR3: TGTGCCAGCAGCCAAGGGTACGGGTACAATGAGCAGTTCTTC. Protein sequence: CASSQGYGYNEQFF.

The chain joins TRBV6-1 to TRBJ1-5; maybe TRBD1 (6 bases). CDR1 is MNHNS and CDR2 is SASEGT in the germline V gene. This CDR3 is 16 amino acids long. V shed 1 base and J shed 6 bases, with 16 bases lying between them. The CDR3 loop reads CASSEGGWGGRQPQHF. The CDR3 bases are TGTGCCAGCAGTGAAGGTGGGTGGGGGGGGCGTCAGCCCCAGCATTTT.

The chain is built from TRBV6-5 and TRBJ2-2; 11 nucleotides match TRBD2. V shed 4 bases and J 4 bases; nucleotides not matched to a gene: 5. CDR3 length: 16 amino acids. Germline-derived CDR1 and CDR2 are MNHEY and SVGAGI. Written as DNA, the CDR3 is TGTGCCAGCAGTTCTCTAGCGGGAGGAGGCACCGGGGAGCTGTTTTTT. Amino acids: CASSSLAGGGTGELFF.